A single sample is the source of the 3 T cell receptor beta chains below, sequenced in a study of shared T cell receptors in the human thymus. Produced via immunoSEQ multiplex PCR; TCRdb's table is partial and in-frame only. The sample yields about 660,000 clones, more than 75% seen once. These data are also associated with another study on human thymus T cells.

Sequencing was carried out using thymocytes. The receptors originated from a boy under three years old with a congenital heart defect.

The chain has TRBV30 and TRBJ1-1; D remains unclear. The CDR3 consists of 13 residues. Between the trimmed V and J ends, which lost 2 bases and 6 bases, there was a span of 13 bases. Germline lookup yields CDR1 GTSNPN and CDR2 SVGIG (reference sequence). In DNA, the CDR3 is TGTGCCTGGAGTTCTCTAAAGTTGCCTGAAGCTTTCTTT. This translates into CAWSSLKLPEAFF.

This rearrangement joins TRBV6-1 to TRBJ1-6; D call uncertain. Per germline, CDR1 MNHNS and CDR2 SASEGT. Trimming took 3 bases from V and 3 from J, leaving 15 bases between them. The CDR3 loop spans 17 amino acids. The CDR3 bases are TGTGCCAGCAGTGAGATTATCGGTGTCGGCTATAATTCACCCCTCCACTTT. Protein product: CASSEIIGVGYNSPLHF.

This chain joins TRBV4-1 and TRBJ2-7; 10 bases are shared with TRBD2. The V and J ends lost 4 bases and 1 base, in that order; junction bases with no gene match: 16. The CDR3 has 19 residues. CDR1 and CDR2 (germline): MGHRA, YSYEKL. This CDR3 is CASSPAGGRKVSDSYEQYF. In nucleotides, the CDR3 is TGCGCCAGCAGCCCAGCGGGGGGGCGGAAAGTATCTGATTCCTACGAGCAGTACTTC.